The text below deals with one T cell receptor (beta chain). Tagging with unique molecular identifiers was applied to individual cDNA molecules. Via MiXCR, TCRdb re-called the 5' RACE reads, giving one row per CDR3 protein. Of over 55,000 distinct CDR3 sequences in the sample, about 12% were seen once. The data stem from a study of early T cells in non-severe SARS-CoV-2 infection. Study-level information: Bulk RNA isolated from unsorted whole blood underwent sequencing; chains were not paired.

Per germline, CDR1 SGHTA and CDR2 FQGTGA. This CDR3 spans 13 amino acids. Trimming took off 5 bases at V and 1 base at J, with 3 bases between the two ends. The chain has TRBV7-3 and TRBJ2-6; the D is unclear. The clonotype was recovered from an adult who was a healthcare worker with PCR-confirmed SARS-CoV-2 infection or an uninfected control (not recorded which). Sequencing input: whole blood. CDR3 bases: TGTGCCAGCAGCCGGTCTGGGGCCAACGTCCTGACTTTC. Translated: CASSRSGANVLTF.